Below are 19 T cell receptor beta chains sequenced from a single sample in a study of neurological immune-mediated disorders. TCRdb ran MiXCR on the 5' RACE reads and lists one entry per CDR3 protein. This sample has under 45,000 distinct CDR3 sequences; 3% to 4.5% occur once, and the top ten carry around 2%. Sequencing was carried out using PBMCs. These TCRs come from a young man with multiple sclerosis.

This clonotype was found many times. The genes are TRBV9 and TRBJ2-3; D might be TRBD2 (6 bases). The V end lost 4 bases, the J end lost 2 bases, and 14 bases lay between the germline ends. Germline CDR1 SGDLS, CDR2 YYNGEE. The CDR3 consists of 15 residues. CDR3 sequence reads: CASSLNSGVTDTQYF. CDR3 nucleotides: TGTGCCAGCAGCCTCAATTCGGGGGTCACAGATACGCAGTATTTT.

Details on this clonotype: Germline and junction disagree at one end, which may indicate a read error. The chain links TRBV7-2 to TRBJ2-5, with 7 bases matching TRBD1. The CDR3 has 16 amino acids. Germline-derived CDR1 and CDR2 are SGHTA and FQGNSA. The CDR3 nucleotides read TGTGCAAGCAGCTTGGACCGGGACAGCTACCAAGAGACCCAGTACTTC. It specifies CASSLDRDSYQETQYF.

By share, this clonotype counts as medium-sized (0.01 to 0.1%). CDR3 in DNA: TGCGCCAGCAGCTTGACAGGGGGCCTCACTGAAGCTTTCTTT. Translating gives CASSLTGGLTEAFF. This chain joins TRBV5-1 and TRBJ1-1; 9 bases agree with TRBD1. CDR1 SGHRS and CDR2 YFSETQ come from the germline V gene. This CDR3 region has 14 residues. Losses at the gene ends were 1 base for V and 4 bases for J; bases not matched to a gene: 2.

This clonotype was counted at least ten times. The chain couples TRBV29-1 to TRBJ2-7; tentatively, D is TRBD1 or TRBD2 (5 bases each). The CDR3 has 12 residues. Trimming took 3 bases from V and 5 from J, leaving 11 bases between them. Germline lookup yields CDR1 SQVTM and CDR2 ANQGSEA. The CDR3 region is CSVDIQGDEQYF. DNA for the CDR3: TGCAGCGTTGATATCCAGGGAGACGAGCAGTACTTC.

This clonotype came up many times. The CDR3 reads CSAGGQYTGELFF. In DNA, the CDR3 is TGCAGCGCCGGGGGACAGTACACCGGGGAGCTGTTTTTT. The J gene is TRBJ2-2, the V gene TRBV29-1; maybe TRBD1 (7 bases). The CDR3 sequence is 13 residues long. Per germline, CDR1 SQVTM and CDR2 ANQGSEA. V was shortened by 7 bases and J by 3 bases, with 12 bases between the two germline ends.

As DNA, the CDR3 is TGTGCCAGCAGCCAGTTTTCCAGGGCCAATCAGCCCCAGCATTTT. It yields the protein CASSQFSRANQPQHF. The chain uses TRBV3-1 and TRBJ1-5; tentatively, D is TRBD1 (5 bases). V gave up 3 bases and J gave up 3 bases, with 12 bases separating them. CDR3 size: 15 residues. CDR1 and CDR2 (germline): LGHDT, YNNKEL (reference sequence).

This clonotype occurred many times. The chain employs TRBV10-3 and TRBJ1-2, with D perhaps TRBD1 (6 bases). The CDR3 covers 12 residues. Trimming cost V 8 bases and J 8 bases, with 15 bases left between them. CDR1 and CDR2 (germline): ENHRY, SYGVKD. The CDR3 loop reads CAIRPGDKGYTF. The CDR3 DNA is TGTGCCATCCGGCCGGGGGACAAGGGCTACACCTTC.

This clonotype was detected many times. The chain uses TRBV20-1 and TRBJ2-1; TRBD2 is a possible D gene (7 bases). CDR3 length: 15 amino acids. CDR1 and CDR2 from the germline V gene are DFQATT and SNEGSKA (reference sequence). Between the trimmed V and J ends, which lost 0 bases and 8 bases, there was a span of 17 bases. Written as DNA, the CDR3 is TGCAGTGCTAGAGAACCGGGGGGCGCGGGTGATGAGCAGTTCTTC. This encodes CSAREPGGAGDEQFF.

As regards this clonotype: The missing conserved phenylalanine or tryptophan at the end of this CDR3 makes a read error likely. This chain uses TRBV20-1 with TRBJ2-5; a weak D match, TRBD1 (5 bases). Trimming removed 1 base at V and 4 bases at J, with 7 bases between. Germline loops: CDR1 DFQATT, CDR2 SNEGSKA (reference sequence). The CDR3 has 12 residues. The CDR3 reads CSARARAETQYI. As DNA, the CDR3 is TGCAGTGCTAGAGCCAGGGCAGAGACCCAGTACATC.

Ten or more counts support this clonotype. The chain is built from TRBV6-5 and TRBJ1-1, with D possibly TRBD1 on 5 matching bases. The germline V and J ends were trimmed by 2 bases and 1 base, with 11 bases remaining between them. The germline CDR1 and CDR2 sequences are MNHEY and SVGAGI. This CDR3 is 15 amino acids long. DNA for the CDR3: TGTGCCAGCAGTTACCTCCCGCAGGGGAACACTGAAGCTTTCTTT. Amino acid sequence: CASSYLPQGNTEAFF.

The chain combines TRBV20-1 with TRBJ1-1, with 8 positions matching TRBD1. The V gene end was trimmed by 0 bases and the J gene end by 2 bases; junction bases not matched to a gene: 5. Germline CDR1 reads DFQATT; CDR2 reads SNEGSKA (reference sequence). The CDR3 length is 15 residues. DNA for the CDR3: TGCAGTGCTAGAGATCGACAGGGGATCAACACTGAAGCTTTCTTT. Its translation is CSARDRQGINTEAFF.

This clonotype was seen repeatedly, ten times or more. The J gene is TRBJ2-7, the V gene TRBV20-1; 14 bases fit TRBD2. Germline values: CDR1 DFQATT, CDR2 SNEGSKA (reference sequence). V lost 3 bases and J lost 4; bases outside the gene matches: 11. The CDR3 runs 17 residues. This chain's CDR3 is CSASPFPGLAGVYEQYF. CDR3 sequence (DNA): TGCAGTGCTAGCCCTTTTCCGGGACTAGCGGGGGTATACGAGCAGTACTTC.

The chain carries TRBV12-3 or TRBV12-4 and TRBJ1-2, with D possibly being TRBD1 (5 bases). CDR3 size: 14 residues. Trimming left V 1 base short and J 5 bases short, with 11 bases between. The CDR3 bases are TGTGCCAGCAGTTTAGGGGCGCGGGGGTATGGCTACACCTTC. This sequence encodes CASSLGARGYGYTF.

Ten or more counts support this clonotype. The rearrangement links TRBV20-1 to TRBJ1-1, with TRBD1 matching over 9 bases. CDR1 DFQATT and CDR2 SNEGSKA come from the germline V gene (reference sequence). Trimming at V came to 5 bases and at J to 0 bases, leaving 7 bases not matched to a gene. The CDR3 has 15 amino acids. The CDR3 DNA reads TGCAGTGCTGGGACAGGGAGGGGGATGAACACTGAAGCTTTCTTT. It translates to CSAGTGRGMNTEAFF.

This clonotype has ten or more counts. The V call is TRBV20-1, the J call TRBJ1-3; D not certain. Trimming left V 0 bases short and J 4 bases short, with 10 bases between. This CDR3 spans 14 amino acids. Germline-derived CDR1 and CDR2 are DFQATT and SNEGSKA (reference sequence). The CDR3 loop is CSARDVSFGNTIYF. The DNA for the CDR3 is TGCAGTGCTAGAGATGTCTCTTTCGGAAACACCATATATTTT.

Many counts were recorded for this clonotype. V is TRBV12-3 or TRBV12-4 and J is TRBJ1-2, with TRBD1 matching over 7 bases. This CDR3 comprises 13 residues. V was pared by 6 bases and J by 3 bases, with 4 bases of the junction left unmatched. CDR3 region: CASRLDRDYGYTF. DNA for the CDR3: TGTGCCAGCAGACTCGACAGGGACTATGGCTACACCTTC.

This clonotype was picked up many times. V is TRBV7-2 and J is TRBJ2-7, with D perhaps matching TRBD1 (6 bases). CDR1 is SGHTA, CDR2 FQGNSA, per germline. This CDR3 has 14 residues. V was cut by 5 bases and J by 2 bases, with 13 bases left in between. The CDR3 reads CASSAYREPYEQYF. The CDR3 DNA follows: TGTGCCAGCAGCGCCTACAGGGAACCCTACGAGCAGTACTTC.

In the case of this clonotype: The germline gene is not matched at one end of the junction; a read error may be the cause. The gene calls are TRBV6-2 or TRBV6-3 and TRBJ1-5, with TRBD1 as a possible D gene (5 bases). Germline values: CDR1 MNHEY, CDR2 SVGEGT. The CDR3 is 14 residues long. DNA for the CDR3: TGTGCCAGCAGTCCCATCGGGGCCGATCAGCCCCAGAATTTT. Translated: CASSPIGADQPQNF.

This clonotype was picked up many times. The rearrangement links TRBV9 to TRBJ2-3, with a tentative D call TRBD2 (6 bases). The CDR3 consists of 14 residues. CDR1 is SGDLS, CDR2 YYNGEE, per germline. Trimming removed 4 bases from V and 6 bases from J, with 15 bases in between. CDR3 sequence (DNA): TGTGCCAGCAGCCCCGGGGGATGGGAGGATACGCAGTATTTT. The encoded protein is CASSPGGWEDTQYF.